These T cell receptor beta chains were read from a single sample in a study of identical twins. Using its own MiXCR run on the 5' RACE reads, TCRdb lists one record per CDR3 protein. The table shows 690,000 or so distinct CDR3 sequences, with about 9.4% occurring only once. These same data were also listed under a study on yellow fever vaccine responses in identical twins.

The sequenced sample consisted of PBMCs. These receptors all stem from a young woman in good health. Each CDR3 is given with its conserved first and last residue. A D gene is named only where the DNA matches it firmly. For some rows the clone size is stated as once, few or many, or as a class when expanded; others skip it.

clone_size,v_call,d_call,j_call,cdr3_nt,cdr3_aa
many,TRBV11-2,TRBD1,TRBJ2-5,TGTGCCAGCAGCTTAGGCAGGACAGGTAGAGGCCAAGAGACCCAGTACTTC,CASSLGRTGRGQETQYF
few,TRBV9,.,TRBJ2-5,TGTGCCAGCAGCGTCGAGGGCGGGGGCGGGATGTGGGAGACCCAGTACTTC,CASSVEGGGGMWETQYF
.,TRBV11-2,.,TRBJ2-1,TGTGCCAGCAGCTTACTTTGGGACAAGGGGCGGACGGGTAAGAATGAGCAGTTCTTC,CASSLLWDKGRTGKNEQFF
.,TRBV9,TRBD1,TRBJ1-1,TGTGCCAGCAGCGCGTGGGACAGCAGACTCACTGAAGCTTTCTTT,CASSAWDSRLTEAFF
many,TRBV29-1,.,TRBJ2-5,TGCAGCGCTGTACCAGCGGCCCAAGAGACCCAGTACTTC,CSAVPAAQETQYF
many,TRBV6-1,.,TRBJ2-2,TGTGCCAGCAAACGGGAGTTGGGTACCGGGGAGCTGTTTTTT,CASKRELGTGELFF
few,TRBV3-1,.,TRBJ2-7,TGTGCCAGCAGCCAAGGGGAGGGACAGCAGCAGTACTTC,CASSQGEGQQQYF
.,TRBV27,.,TRBJ1-2,TGTGCCAGCAGTTCTGGACAGATCTCTGGCTACACCTTC,CASSSGQISGYTF
few,TRBV24-1,.,TRBJ2-5,TGTGCCACCAGTGATTTCGGCAGGGCCCCCAAAGAGACCCAGTACTTC,CATSDFGRAPKETQYF
many,TRBV6-5,TRBD1,TRBJ2-1,TGTGCCAGCAGCCGCGGGACAGGGGGCTACAATGAGCAGTTCTTC,CASSRGTGGYNEQFF
many,TRBV4-2,.,TRBJ1-4,TGTGCCAGCAGCCAACCGCGGGGGCCGGAAAAACTGTTTTTT,CASSQPRGPEKLFF
.,TRBV29-1,TRBD2,TRBJ2-3,TGCAGCGGACTAGCGGGGGCCAATACGCAGTATTTT,CSGLAGANTQYF
.,TRBV12-3/TRBV12-4,.,TRBJ2-5,TGTGCCAGCAGTCGGTGGCCCCAAGAGACCCAGTACTTC,CASSRWPQETQYF
few,TRBV4-3,.,TRBJ1-4,TGCGCCAGCAGCCAAGATGGGTGGGGGCTTAAACTGTTTTTT,CASSQDGWGLKLFF
few,TRBV4-1,.,TRBJ2-1,TGCGCCAGCAGCTGGGGACTGGGGGCGAATGAGCAGTTCTTC,CASSWGLGANEQFF
.,TRBV11-2,.,TRBJ2-7,TGTGCCAGCAGCTTAGAGACGTGGGGCGAGCAGTACTTC,CASSLETWGEQYF
.,TRBV6-5,TRBD1,TRBJ1-1,TGTGCCAGCAGTTACTCGGGACAGGAATATGAAGCTTTCTTT,CASSYSGQEYEAFF
.,TRBV16,.,TRBJ2-1,TGTGCCAGCAGCCCAGAGGTCACGAACAATGAGCAGTTCTTC,CASSPEVTNNEQFF
once,TRBV7-9,.,TRBJ2-2,TGTGCCAGCAGCTTAGACAGGGCGGCCACCGGGGAGCTGTTTTTT,CASSLDRAATGELFF
.,TRBV28,TRBD1,TRBJ1-2,TGTGCCAGCAGGCGGGAGGGGGCGGGTCATGGCTACACCTTC,CASRREGAGHGYTF
many,TRBV12-3/TRBV12-4,.,TRBJ2-7,TGTGCCAGCAGTTTAGCGGAGGGTTACTACGAGCAGTACTTC,CASSLAEGYYEQYF
few,TRBV6-2/TRBV6-3,.,TRBJ2-3,TGTGCCAGCAGTTACTCGGCAGGGCCCCACACAGATACGCAGTATTTT,CASSYSAGPHTDTQYF
.,TRBV27,TRBD1,TRBJ2-7,TGTGCCAGCAGTTTCGTCAGGGGGCGGTCCGAGCAGTACTTC,CASSFVRGRSEQYF
few,TRBV5-1,TRBD1,TRBJ2-7,TGCGCCAGCAGCTTGTCACAGGGGAAGGGCGAGCAGTACTTC,CASSLSQGKGEQYF
few,TRBV5-5,.,TRBJ1-2,TGTGCCAGCAGCCCGTCGACAGACTACTATGGCTACACCTTC,CASSPSTDYYGYTF
.,TRBV12-3/TRBV12-4,TRBD1,TRBJ1-1,TGTGCCAGCAAAGTGACAGGGAGGGACACTGAAGCTTTCTTT,CASKVTGRDTEAFF
many,TRBV5-1,.,TRBJ2-1,TGCGCCAGCAGCAGGTTCGACACGCACTCCTACAATGAGCAGTTCTTC,CASSRFDTHSYNEQFF
many,TRBV20-1,TRBD2,TRBJ2-1,TGCAGTGCTTCCCGAGCGGGGGGCTACAATGAGCAGTTCTTC,CSASRAGGYNEQFF
.,TRBV20-1,.,TRBJ2-7,TGCAGTGCTAGACCCTATACCGAACCCGACTACGAGCAGTACTTC,CSARPYTEPDYEQYF
many,TRBV5-5,.,TRBJ2-4,TGTGCCAGCAGCCTAACAGTAGGACTAGCCAAAAACATTCAGTACTTC,CASSLTVGLAKNIQYF
.,TRBV7-2,.,TRBJ2-2,TGTGCCAGCAGCTTAGGAGGGACGTCGAACACCGGGGAGCTGTTTTTT,CASSLGGTSNTGELFF